The T cell receptor (beta chain) described here comes from a study of T cells after yellow fever vaccination. Study results and caveats: The secondary response showed a weaker magnitude and a faster peak, day 5 versus 15. The CD4 compartment and the CD8 compartment contained a small share of clonotypes in common.

A single record per CDR3 protein comes from TCRdb applying MiXCR to the 5' RACE reads. The sample holds hundreds of thousands of distinct CDR3 sequences, roughly a sixth seen once. This CDR3 is built from 13 residues. The V and J ends lost 3 bases and 5 bases, in that order; junction bases with no gene match: 2. Germline CDR1 and CDR2: SGHTA and FQGTGA. Notes on this clonotype: Its antigen is currently unknown.

The starting material was PBMCs, obtained before the yellow fever booster vaccination. The receptor's source is a young man who received the YFV17D yellow fever vaccine. The chain combines TRBV7-3 with TRBJ1-1, with 8 nucleotides matching TRBD1. The CDR3 coding sequence is TGTGCCAGCAGCTTGGACAGGGAAACTGAAGCTTTCTTT. Amino acids: CASSLDRETEAFF.